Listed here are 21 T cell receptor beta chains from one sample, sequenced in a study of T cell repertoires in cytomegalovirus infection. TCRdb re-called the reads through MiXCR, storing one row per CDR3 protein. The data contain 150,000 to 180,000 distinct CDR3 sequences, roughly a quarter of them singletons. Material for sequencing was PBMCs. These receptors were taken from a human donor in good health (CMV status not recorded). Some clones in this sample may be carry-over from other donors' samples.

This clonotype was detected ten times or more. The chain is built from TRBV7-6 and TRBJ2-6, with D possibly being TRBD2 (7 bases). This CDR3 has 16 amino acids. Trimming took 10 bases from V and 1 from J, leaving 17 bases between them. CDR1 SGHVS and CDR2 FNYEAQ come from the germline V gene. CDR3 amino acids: CATGPGGRSGANVLTF. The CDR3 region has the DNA TGTGCCACCGGCCCGGGGGGCAGGTCTGGGGCCAACGTCCTGACTTTC.

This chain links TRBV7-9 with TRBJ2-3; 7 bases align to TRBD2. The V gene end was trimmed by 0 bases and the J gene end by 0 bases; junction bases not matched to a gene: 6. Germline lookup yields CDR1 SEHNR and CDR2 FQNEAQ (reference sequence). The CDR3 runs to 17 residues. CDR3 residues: CASSLARGTASTDTQYF. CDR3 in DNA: TGTGCCAGCAGCTTAGCGCGGGGGACCGCTAGCACAGATACGCAGTATTTT.

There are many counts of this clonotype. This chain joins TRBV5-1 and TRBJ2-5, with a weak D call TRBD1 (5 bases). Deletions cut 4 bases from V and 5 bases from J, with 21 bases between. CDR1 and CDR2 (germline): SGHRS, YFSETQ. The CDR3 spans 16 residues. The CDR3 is CASSRDRTGLAETQYF. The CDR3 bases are TGCGCCAGCAGCAGAGACAGAACGGGTCTGGCGGAGACCCAGTACTTC.

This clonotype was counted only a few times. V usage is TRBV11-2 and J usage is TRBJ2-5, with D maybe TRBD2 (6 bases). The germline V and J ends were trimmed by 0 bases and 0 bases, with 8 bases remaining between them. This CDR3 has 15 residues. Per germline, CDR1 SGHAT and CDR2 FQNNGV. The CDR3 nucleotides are TGTGCCAGCAGCTTAGATAGCGGCAACCAAGAGACCCAGTACTTC. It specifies CASSLDSGNQETQYF.

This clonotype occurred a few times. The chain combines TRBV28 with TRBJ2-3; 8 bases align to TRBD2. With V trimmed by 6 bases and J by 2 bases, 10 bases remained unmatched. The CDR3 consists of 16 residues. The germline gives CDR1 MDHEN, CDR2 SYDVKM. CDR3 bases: TGTGCCAGCAGCGCGCCAATAGCGGGGATCACAGATACGCAGTATTTT. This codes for CASSAPIAGITDTQYF.

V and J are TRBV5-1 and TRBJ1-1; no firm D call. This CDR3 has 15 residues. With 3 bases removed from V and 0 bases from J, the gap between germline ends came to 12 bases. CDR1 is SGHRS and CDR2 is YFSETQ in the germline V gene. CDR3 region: CASSSDTGLNTEAFF. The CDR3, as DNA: TGCGCCAGCAGCTCAGACACGGGCCTGAACACTGAAGCTTTCTTT.

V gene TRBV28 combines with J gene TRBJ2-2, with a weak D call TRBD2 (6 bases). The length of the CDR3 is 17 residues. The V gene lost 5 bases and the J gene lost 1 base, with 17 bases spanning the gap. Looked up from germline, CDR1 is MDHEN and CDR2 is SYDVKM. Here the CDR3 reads CASSTSPLGGNTGELFF. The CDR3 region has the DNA TGTGCCAGCAGTACCTCTCCCCTGGGGGGGAACACCGGGGAGCTGTTTTTT.

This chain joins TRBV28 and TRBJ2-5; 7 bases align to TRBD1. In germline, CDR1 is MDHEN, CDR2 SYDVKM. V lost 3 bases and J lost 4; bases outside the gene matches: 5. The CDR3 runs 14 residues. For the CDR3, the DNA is TGTGCCAGCAGTTTCACATACAGGGGAGAGACCCAGTACTTC. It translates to CASSFTYRGETQYF.

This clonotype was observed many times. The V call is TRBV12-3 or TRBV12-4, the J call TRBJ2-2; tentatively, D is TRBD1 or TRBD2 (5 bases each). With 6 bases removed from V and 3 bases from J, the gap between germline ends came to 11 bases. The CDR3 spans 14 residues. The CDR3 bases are TGTGCCAGCAGAGGGACCTTCGACACCGGGGAGCTGTTTTTT. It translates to CASRGTFDTGELFF.

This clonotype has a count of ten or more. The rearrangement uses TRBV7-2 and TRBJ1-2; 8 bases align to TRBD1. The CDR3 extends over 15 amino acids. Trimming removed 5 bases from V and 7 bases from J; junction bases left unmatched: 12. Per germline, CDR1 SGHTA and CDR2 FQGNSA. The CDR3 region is CASSTDRGRSPGYTF. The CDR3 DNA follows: TGTGCCAGCAGCACAGACAGGGGCAGAAGTCCTGGCTACACCTTC.

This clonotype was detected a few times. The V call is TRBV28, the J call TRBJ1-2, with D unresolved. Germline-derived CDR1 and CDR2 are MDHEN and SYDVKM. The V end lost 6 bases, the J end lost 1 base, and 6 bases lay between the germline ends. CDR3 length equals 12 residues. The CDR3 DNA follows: TGTGCCAGCAGCCTAAGTAACTATGGCTACACCTTC. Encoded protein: CASSLSNYGYTF.

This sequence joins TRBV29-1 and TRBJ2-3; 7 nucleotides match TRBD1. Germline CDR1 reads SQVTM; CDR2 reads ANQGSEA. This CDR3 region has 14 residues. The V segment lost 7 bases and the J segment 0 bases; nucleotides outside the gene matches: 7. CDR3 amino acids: CSGGQGVSTDTQYF. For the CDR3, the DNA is TGCAGCGGCGGGCAGGGGGTTAGCACAGATACGCAGTATTTT.

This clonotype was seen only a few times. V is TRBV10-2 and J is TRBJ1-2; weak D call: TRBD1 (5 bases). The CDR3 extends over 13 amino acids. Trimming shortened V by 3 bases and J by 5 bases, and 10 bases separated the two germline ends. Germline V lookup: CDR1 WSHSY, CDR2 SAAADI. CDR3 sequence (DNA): TGCGCCAGCAGTGATGACAGAAGATATGGCTACACCTTC. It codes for CASSDDRRYGYTF.

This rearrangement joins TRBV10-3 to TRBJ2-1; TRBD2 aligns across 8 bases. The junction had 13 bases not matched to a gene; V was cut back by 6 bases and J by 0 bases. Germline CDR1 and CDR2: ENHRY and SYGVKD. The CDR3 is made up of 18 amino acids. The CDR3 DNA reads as TGTGCCATCAGCCTAACTAGCGGCTCCCTAAGCTCCTACAATGAGCAGTTCTTC. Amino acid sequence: CAISLTSGSLSSYNEQFF.

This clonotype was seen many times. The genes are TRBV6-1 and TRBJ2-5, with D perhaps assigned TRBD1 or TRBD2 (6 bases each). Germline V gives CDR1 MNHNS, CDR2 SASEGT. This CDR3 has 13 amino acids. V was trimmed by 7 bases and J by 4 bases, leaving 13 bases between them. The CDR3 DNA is TGTGCCAGCACCAGAGGGGGAGGAGAGACCCAGTACTTC. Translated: CASTRGGGETQYF.

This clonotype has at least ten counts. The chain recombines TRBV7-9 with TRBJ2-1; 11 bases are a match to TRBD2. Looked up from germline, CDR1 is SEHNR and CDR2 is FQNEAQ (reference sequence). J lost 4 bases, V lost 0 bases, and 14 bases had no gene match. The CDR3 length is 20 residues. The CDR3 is CASSLASKGLADLIYNEQFF. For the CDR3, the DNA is TGTGCCAGCAGCTTAGCTTCAAAGGGACTAGCGGACCTTATTTACAATGAGCAGTTCTTC.

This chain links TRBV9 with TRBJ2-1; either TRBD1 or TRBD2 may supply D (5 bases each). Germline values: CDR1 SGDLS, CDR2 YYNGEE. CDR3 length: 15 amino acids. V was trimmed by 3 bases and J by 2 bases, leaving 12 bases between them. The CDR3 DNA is TGTGCCAGCAGCGCCGGGACGGAGGCCTACAATGAGCAGTTCTTC. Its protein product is CASSAGTEAYNEQFF.

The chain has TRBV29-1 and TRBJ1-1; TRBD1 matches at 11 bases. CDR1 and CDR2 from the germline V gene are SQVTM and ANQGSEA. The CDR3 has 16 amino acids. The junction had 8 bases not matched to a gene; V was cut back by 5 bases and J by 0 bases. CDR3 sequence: CSVTTDRGHMNTEAFF. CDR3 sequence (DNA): TGCAGCGTTACCACGGACAGGGGGCATATGAACACTGAAGCTTTCTTT.

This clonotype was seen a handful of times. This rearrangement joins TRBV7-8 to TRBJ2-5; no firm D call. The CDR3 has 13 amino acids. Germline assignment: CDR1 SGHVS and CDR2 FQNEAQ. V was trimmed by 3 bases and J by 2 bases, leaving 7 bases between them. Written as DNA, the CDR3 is TGTGCCAGCAGCTTTGGATTACAAGAGACCCAGTACTTC. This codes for CASSFGLQETQYF.

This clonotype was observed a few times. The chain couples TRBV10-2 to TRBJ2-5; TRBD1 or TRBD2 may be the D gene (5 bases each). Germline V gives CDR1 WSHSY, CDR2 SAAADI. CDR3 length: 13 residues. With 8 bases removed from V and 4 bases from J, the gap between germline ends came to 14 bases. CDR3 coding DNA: TGCGCCAGCCATCCCCCCGGGACAGAGACCCAGTACTTC. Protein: CASHPPGTETQYF.

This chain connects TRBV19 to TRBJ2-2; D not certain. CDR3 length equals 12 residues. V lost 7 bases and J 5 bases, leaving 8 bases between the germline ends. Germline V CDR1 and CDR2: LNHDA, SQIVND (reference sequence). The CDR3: CASTSGTGELFF. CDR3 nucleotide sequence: TGTGCCAGTACCTCTGGGACCGGGGAGCTGTTTTTT.